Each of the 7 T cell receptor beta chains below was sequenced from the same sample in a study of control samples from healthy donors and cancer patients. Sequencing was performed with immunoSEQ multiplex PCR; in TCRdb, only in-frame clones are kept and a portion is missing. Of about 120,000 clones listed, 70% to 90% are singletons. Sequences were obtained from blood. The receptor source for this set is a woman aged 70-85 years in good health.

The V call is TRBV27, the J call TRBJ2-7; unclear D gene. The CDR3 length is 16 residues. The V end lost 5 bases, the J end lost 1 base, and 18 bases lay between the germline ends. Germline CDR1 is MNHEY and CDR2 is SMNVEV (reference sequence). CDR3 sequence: CASSLYPSRISYEQYF. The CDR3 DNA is TGTGCCAGCAGTCTCTACCCTTCCAGGATTTCCTACGAGCAGTACTTC.

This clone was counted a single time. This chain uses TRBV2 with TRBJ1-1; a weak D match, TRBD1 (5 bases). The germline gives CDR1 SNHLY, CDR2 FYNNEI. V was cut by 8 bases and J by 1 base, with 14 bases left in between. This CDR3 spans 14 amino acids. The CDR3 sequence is CASAGSRGNTEAFF. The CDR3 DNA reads TGTGCCAGCGCTGGTAGTAGGGGGAACACTGAAGCTTTCTTT. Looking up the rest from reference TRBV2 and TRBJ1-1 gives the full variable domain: EPEVTQTPSHQVTQMGQEVILRCVPISNHLYFYWYRQILGQKVEFLVSFYNNEISEKSEIFDDQFSVERPDGSNFTLKIRSTKLEDSAMYFCASAGSRGNTEAFFGQGTRLTVV.

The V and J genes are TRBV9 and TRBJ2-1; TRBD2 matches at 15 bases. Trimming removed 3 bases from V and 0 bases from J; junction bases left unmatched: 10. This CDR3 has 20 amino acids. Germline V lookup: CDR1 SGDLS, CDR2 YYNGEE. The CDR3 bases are TGTGCCAGCAGCGCCACCCAAGGGACTAGCGGGGGGAGCTCCTACAATGAGCAGTTCTTC. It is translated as CASSATQGTSGGSSYNEQFF.

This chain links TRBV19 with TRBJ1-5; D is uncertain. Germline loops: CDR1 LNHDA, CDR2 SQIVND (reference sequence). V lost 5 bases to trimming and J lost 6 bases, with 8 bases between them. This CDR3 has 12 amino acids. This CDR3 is CASSPSPQPQHF. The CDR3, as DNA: TGTGCCAGTAGTCCTTCCCCTCAGCCCCAGCATTTT.

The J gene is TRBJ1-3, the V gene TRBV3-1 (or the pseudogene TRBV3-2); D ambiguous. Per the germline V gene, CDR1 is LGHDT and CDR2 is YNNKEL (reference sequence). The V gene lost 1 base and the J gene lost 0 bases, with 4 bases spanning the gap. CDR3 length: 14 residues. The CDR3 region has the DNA TGTGCCAGCAGCCAAGGGGGCTCTGGAAACACCATATATTTT. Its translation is CASSQGGSGNTIYF.

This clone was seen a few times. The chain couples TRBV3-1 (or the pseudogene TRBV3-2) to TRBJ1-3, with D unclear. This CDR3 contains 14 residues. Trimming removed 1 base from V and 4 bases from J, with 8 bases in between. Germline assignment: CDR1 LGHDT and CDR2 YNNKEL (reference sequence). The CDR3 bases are TGTGCCAGCAGCCAAGGGGGAAAGGGAAACACCATATATTTT. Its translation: CASSQGGKGNTIYF.

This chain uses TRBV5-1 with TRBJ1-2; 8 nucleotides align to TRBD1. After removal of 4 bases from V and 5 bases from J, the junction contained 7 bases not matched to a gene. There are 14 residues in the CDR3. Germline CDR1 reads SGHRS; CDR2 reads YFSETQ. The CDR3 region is CASSQGQGEYGYTF. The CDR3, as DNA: TGCGCCAGCAGCCAAGGACAGGGAGAATATGGCTACACCTTC.